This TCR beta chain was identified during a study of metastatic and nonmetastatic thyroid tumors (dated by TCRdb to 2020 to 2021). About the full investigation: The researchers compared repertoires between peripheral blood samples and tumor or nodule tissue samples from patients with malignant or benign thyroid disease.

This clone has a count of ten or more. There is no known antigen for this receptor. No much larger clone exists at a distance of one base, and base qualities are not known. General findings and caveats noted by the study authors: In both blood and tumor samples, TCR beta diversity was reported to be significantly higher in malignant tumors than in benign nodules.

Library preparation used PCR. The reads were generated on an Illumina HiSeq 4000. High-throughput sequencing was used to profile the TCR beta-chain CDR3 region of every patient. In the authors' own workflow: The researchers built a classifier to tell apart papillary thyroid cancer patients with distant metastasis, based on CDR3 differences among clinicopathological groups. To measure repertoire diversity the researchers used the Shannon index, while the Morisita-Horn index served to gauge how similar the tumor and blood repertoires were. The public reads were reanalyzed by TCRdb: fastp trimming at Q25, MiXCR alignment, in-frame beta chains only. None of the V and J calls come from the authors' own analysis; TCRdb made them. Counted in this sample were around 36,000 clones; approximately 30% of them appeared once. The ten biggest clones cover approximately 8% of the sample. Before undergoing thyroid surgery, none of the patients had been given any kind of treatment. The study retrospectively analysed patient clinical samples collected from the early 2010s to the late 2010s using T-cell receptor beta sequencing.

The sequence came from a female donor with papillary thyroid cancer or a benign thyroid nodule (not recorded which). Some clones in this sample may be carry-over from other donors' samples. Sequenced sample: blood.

The CDR3 region reads CASSVGPIGEQYF. The nucleotide sequence is TGCGCCAGCAGCGTCGGGCCCATAGGGGAGCAGTACTTC. The chain couples TRBV5-1 to TRBJ2-7; no D gene is confidently identified. CDR1 SGHRS and CDR2 YFSETQ are derived from the germline V gene. The CDR3 covers 13 residues, taking in both the cysteine and the phenylalanine. CDR3 DNA only is kept here, 39 bases in frame from base 1. V sheds 4 bases and J sheds 7 bases, leaving 15 bases between their ends.